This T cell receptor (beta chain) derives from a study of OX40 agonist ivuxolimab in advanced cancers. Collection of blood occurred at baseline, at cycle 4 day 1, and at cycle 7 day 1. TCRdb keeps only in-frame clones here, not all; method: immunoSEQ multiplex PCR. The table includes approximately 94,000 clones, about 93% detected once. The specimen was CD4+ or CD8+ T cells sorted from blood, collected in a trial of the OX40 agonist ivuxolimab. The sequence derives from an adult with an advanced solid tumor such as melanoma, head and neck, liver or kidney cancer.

Here the CDR3 reads CATRDPGNEQYF. Written as DNA, the CDR3 is TGTGCCACCCGGGACCCGGGAAACGAGCAGTACTTC. The rearrangement uses TRBV19 and TRBJ2-7; either TRBD1 or TRBD2 may supply D (5 bases each). V lost 10 bases and J lost 5, with 15 bases in between. The germline gives CDR1 LNHDA, CDR2 SQIVND (reference sequence). This CDR3 has 12 amino acids.